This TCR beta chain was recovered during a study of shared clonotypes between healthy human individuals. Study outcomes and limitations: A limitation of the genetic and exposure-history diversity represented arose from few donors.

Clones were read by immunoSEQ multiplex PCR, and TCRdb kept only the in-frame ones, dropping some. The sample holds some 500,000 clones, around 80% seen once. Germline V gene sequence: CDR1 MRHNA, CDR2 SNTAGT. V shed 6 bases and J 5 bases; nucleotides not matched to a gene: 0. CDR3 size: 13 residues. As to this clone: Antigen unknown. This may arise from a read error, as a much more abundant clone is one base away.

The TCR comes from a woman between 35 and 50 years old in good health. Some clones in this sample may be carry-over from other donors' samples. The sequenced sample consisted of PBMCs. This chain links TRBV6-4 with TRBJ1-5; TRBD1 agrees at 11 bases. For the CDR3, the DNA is TGTGCCAGCAGGGGACAGGGGGATCAGCCCCAGCATTTT. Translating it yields CASRGQGDQPQHF.